These 32 T cell receptor beta chains came from one sample sequenced in a study of blood T cell repertoires in COVID-19. The data were produced by immunoSEQ multiplex PCR, yet TCRdb's version contains in-frame clones alone and is incomplete. The table shows approximately 150,000 clones, with 82% occurring only once. The specimen sequenced was peripheral blood. The receptors here all came from a woman between 65 and 79 years old with acute or convalescent COVID-19.

The chain recombines TRBV30 with TRBJ2-1, with D maybe TRBD2 (7 bases). The ends were cut back, 2 bases at V and 7 bases at J, with 15 bases in the middle. Germline-derived CDR1 and CDR2 are GTSNPN and SVGIG (reference sequence). The CDR3 has 14 residues. DNA for the CDR3: TGTGCCTGGAGTCAGCGCGGGGGCCTAAATGAGCAGTTCTTC. Protein sequence: CAWSQRGGLNEQFF.

The V gene is TRBV19, the J gene TRBJ2-7; tentatively, D is TRBD2 (6 bases). V was shortened by 1 base and J by 1 base, with 11 bases between the two germline ends. CDR3 length: 15 amino acids. In germline, CDR1 is LNHDA, CDR2 SQIVND (reference sequence). The CDR3 region is CASSIAPGVSYEQYF. Written as DNA, the CDR3 is TGTGCCAGTAGTATAGCCCCGGGGGTTTCCTACGAGCAGTACTTC. Full variable domain (rest looked up from reference TRBV19 and TRBJ2-7): DGGITQSPKYLFRKEGQNVTLSCEQNLNHDAMYWYRQDPGQGLRLIYYSQIVNDFQKGDIAEGYSVSREKKESFPLTVTSAQKNPTAFYLCASSIAPGVSYEQYFGPGTRLTVT.

This CDR3 is CAWSAIQGYNSPLHF. CDR3 DNA: TGTGCCTGGAGTGCTATACAGGGGTATAATTCACCCCTCCACTTT. The chain employs TRBV30 and TRBJ1-6; 7 positions agree with TRBD1. Unmatched junction bases numbered 4, after V lost 1 base and J lost 4 bases. The CDR3 has 15 residues. Germline CDR1 and CDR2: GTSNPN and SVGIG (reference sequence).

The chain carries TRBV24-1 and TRBJ1-2; D is perhaps TRBD1 (6 bases). Germline CDR1 is KGHDR and CDR2 is SFDVKD. Trimming stripped 3 bases from V and 7 bases from J, with 17 bases between. The CDR3 is made up of 15 amino acids. The CDR3 sequence: CATSDPRWGLGGYTF. CDR3 nucleotide sequence: TGTGCCACCAGTGATCCAAGATGGGGGCTGGGTGGCTACACCTTC.

The V gene is TRBV10-3, the J gene TRBJ2-1, with D perhaps matching TRBD1 (6 bases). Germline V gene sequence: CDR1 ENHRY, CDR2 SYGVKD. V was trimmed by 6 bases and J by 2 bases, leaving 17 bases between them. CDR3 length equals 16 residues. CDR3: CAISSGTTPPYNEQFF. The DNA of the CDR3 is TGTGCCATCAGCTCCGGGACAACGCCACCCTACAATGAGCAGTTCTTC.

CDR3 DNA sequence: TGTGCCAGCAGTTTTGCCGGGGGGAGGGGAAACAATGAGCAGTTCTTC. Its translation is CASSFAGGRGNNEQFF. The chain uses TRBV6-5 and TRBJ2-1, with TRBD2 matching over 7 bases. J gave up 5 bases and V 4 bases, and 11 bases lay outside the gene matches. The length of the CDR3 is 16 residues. The germline V gene has CDR1 MNHEY and CDR2 SVGAGI.

In DNA, the CDR3 is TGTGCCAGCAGCTTAGGCGTCGGGTGGACTGAAGCTTTCTTT. Its translation: CASSLGVGWTEAFF. V is TRBV7-9 and J is TRBJ1-1; D unresolved. In germline, CDR1 is SEHNR, CDR2 FQNEAQ (reference sequence). CDR3 size: 14 residues. Trimming removed 1 base at V and 5 bases at J, with 11 bases between. Based on the CDR3 plus reference TRBV7-9 and TRBJ1-1, the full variable domain is DTGVSQNPRHKITKRGQNVTFRCDPISEHNRLYWYRQTLGQGPEFLTYFQNEAQLEKSRLLSDRFSAERPKGSFSTLEIQRTEQGDSAMYLCASSLGVGWTEAFFGQGTRLTVV.

This clone was seen more than once but under ten times. The rearrangement uses TRBV7-6 and TRBJ1-6; D call uncertain. This CDR3 spans 15 amino acids. Germline CDR1 is SGHVS and CDR2 is FNYEAQ. Trimming took off 2 bases at V and 5 bases at J, with 10 bases between the two ends. The CDR3: CASSLSDTNNSPLHF. DNA for the CDR3: TGTGCCAGCAGCTTATCAGATACGAATAATTCACCCCTCCACTTT. Based on the CDR3 plus reference TRBV7-6 and TRBJ1-6, the full variable domain is GAGVSQSPRYKVTKRGQDVALRCDPISGHVSLYWYRQALGQGPEFLTYFNYEAQQDKSGLPNDRFSAERPEGSISTLTIQRTEQRDSAMYRCASSLSDTNNSPLHFGNGTRLTVT.

The chain has TRBV5-4 and TRBJ1-2; 10 nucleotides agree with TRBD1. The CDR3 contains 15 residues. The germline V gene encodes CDR1 SGHNT and CDR2 YYREEE (reference sequence). The trim removed 4 bases at V and 3 bases at J, leaving 6 bases unmatched. CDR3 in DNA: TGTGCCAGCAGCCTCACGACAGGGGGCCACTATGGCTACACCTTC. Its protein product is CASSLTTGGHYGYTF.

V usage is TRBV6-5 and J usage is TRBJ1-4; possibly TRBD1 for D (6 bases). Deletions cut 8 bases from V and 6 bases from J, with 16 bases between. This CDR3 is 14 amino acids long. Germline V CDR1 and CDR2: MNHEY, SVGAGI. DNA for the CDR3: TGTGCCAGCCTCCCGGGAGGGGGGGATGAAAAACTGTTTTTT. Protein sequence: CASLPGGGDEKLFF.

A few counts support this clone. This chain uses TRBV27 with TRBJ2-1, with TRBD1 matching over 9 bases. V was clipped by 4 bases and J by 9 bases; unmatched bases: 7. The CDR3 contains 14 residues. CDR1 is MNHEY and CDR2 is SMNVEV in the germline V gene (reference sequence). The CDR3 sequence: CASSWGGQGGEQFF. The CDR3 bases are TGTGCCAGCAGTTGGGGGGGACAGGGTGGTGAGCAGTTCTTC.

This chain joins TRBV19 and TRBJ1-3; no reliable D call. CDR1 is LNHDA, CDR2 SQIVND, per germline (reference sequence). Trimming pared 9 bases from V and 6 bases from J, leaving 6 bases between. The CDR3 contains 10 residues. As DNA, the CDR3 is TGTGCCAGCGCGGAAAACACCATATATTTT. It is translated as CASAENTIYF. Supplemented by reference TRBV19 and TRBJ1-3, the full variable domain reads DGGITQSPKYLFRKEGQNVTLSCEQNLNHDAMYWYRQDPGQGLRLIYYSQIVNDFQKGDIAEGYSVSREKKESFPLTVTSAQKNPTAFYLCASAENTIYFGEGSWLTVV.

This clone has just one count. The chain employs TRBV6-5 and TRBJ1-4, with D possibly matching TRBD1 (6 bases). This CDR3 has 15 amino acids. The V and J ends lost 6 bases and 8 bases respectively, with 19 bases between them. Germline V CDR1 and CDR2: MNHEY, SVGAGI. The CDR3 DNA is TGTGCCAGCAGATTACACGCAGGGGCTGGCGAAAAACTGTTTTTT. Translation: CASRLHAGAGEKLFF.

The rearrangement uses TRBV18 and TRBJ2-3, with no clear D. The ends were cut back, 2 bases at V and 4 bases at J, with 7 bases in the middle. The CDR3 spans 13 residues. From germline, CDR1 is KGHSH and CDR2 LQKENI. The CDR3 loop reads CASSPEASDTQYF. The CDR3 nucleotides read TGTGCCAGCTCACCAGAAGCTTCAGATACGCAGTATTTT.

This clone appeared once. The chain employs TRBV2 and TRBJ1-2; D unresolved. V shed 2 bases and J shed 4 bases, with 5 bases lying between them. CDR3 length: 12 amino acids. Looked up from germline, CDR1 is SNHLY and CDR2 is FYNNEI. CDR3 amino acids: CASSEMAYGYTF. Written as DNA, the CDR3 is TGTGCCAGCAGTGAAATGGCCTATGGCTACACCTTC.

The V call is TRBV27, the J call TRBJ2-3; 7 nucleotides agree with TRBD2. Germline V gene lookup returns CDR1 MNHEY and CDR2 SMNVEV (reference sequence). V shed 6 bases and J 4 bases; nucleotides not matched to a gene: 10. CDR3 length: 15 residues. The CDR3 bases are TGTGCCAGCAGCTGGGGGGGGGTCCCCCCAGATACGCAGTATTTT. It is translated as CASSWGGVPPDTQYF.

The chain employs TRBV6-6 and TRBJ2-1; TRBD2 might be the D (5 bases). CDR1 and CDR2 from the germline V gene are MNHNY and SVGAGI (reference sequence). This CDR3 has 11 amino acids. V was shortened by 4 bases and J by 13 bases, with 11 bases between the two germline ends. CDR3: CASSSPGFQFF. As DNA, the CDR3 is TGTGCCAGCAGTTCCCCGGGGTTTCAGTTCTTC.

The CDR3 here is CASSLVGTGVETQYF. The DNA of the CDR3 is TGCGCCAGCAGCTTGGTTGGGACAGGGGTAGAGACCCAGTACTTC. This chain links TRBV5-1 with TRBJ2-5, with 10 bases that match TRBD1. The J segment lost 4 bases and the V segment lost 0 bases, leaving 3 bases of the junction unmatched. Looked up from germline, CDR1 is SGHRS and CDR2 is YFSETQ. This CDR3 comprises 15 residues.

This chain joins TRBV2 and TRBJ2-3, with D possibly matching TRBD2 (7 bases). V lost 7 bases, J lost 4 bases, and 18 bases lay in between. CDR1 and CDR2 from the germline V gene are SNHLY and FYNNEI. This CDR3 has 15 residues. The CDR3 bases are TGTGCCAGCATGAGAATGGGGGGGCCGGCAGATACGCAGTATTTT. Protein: CASMRMGGPADTQYF.

The chain couples TRBV18 to TRBJ2-2, with 7 bases aligning to TRBD2. After removal of 2 bases from V and 4 bases from J, the junction contained 10 bases not matched to a gene. The CDR3 has 17 residues. The V gene's germline CDR1 is KGHSH and CDR2 LQKENI. In DNA, the CDR3 is TGTGCCAGCTCACCATGGTCTCTAGCGGAGAGCACCGGGGAGCTGTTTTTT. Translated: CASSPWSLAESTGELFF.

The chain links TRBV11-2 to TRBJ2-2; no firm D call. Germline CDR1 and CDR2: SGHAT and FQNNGV. With 6 bases removed from V and 2 bases from J, the gap between germline ends came to 19 bases. The CDR3 sequence is 17 residues long. The CDR3 bases are TGTGCCAGCAGGTCCGTTCTTATAGCTAAAAACACCGGGGAGCTGTTTTTT. Its protein product is CASRSVLIAKNTGELFF.

This clone was observed a single time. In DNA form, the CDR3 reads TGTGCCAGCAGGGCAGTCTTGGGGCTCTTGAACACTGAAGCTTTCTTT. This encodes CASRAVLGLLNTEAFF. V gene TRBV27 combines with J gene TRBJ1-1, with a tentative D call TRBD1 (5 bases). Germline V CDR1 and CDR2: MNHEY, SMNVEV (reference sequence). The CDR3 sequence is 16 residues long. The germline V and J ends were trimmed by 6 bases and 0 bases, with 17 bases remaining between them.

This clone was recorded a few times. The chain recombines TRBV6-1 with TRBJ2-1, with 9 bases identical to TRBD2. Germline values: CDR1 MNHNS, CDR2 SASEGT. J gave up 4 bases and V 2 bases, and 3 bases lay outside the gene matches. The CDR3 is 15 amino acids. CDR3 region: CASSELSGRYNEQFF. Written as DNA, the CDR3 is TGTGCCAGCAGTGAACTAAGCGGGAGGTACAATGAGCAGTTCTTC.

The V and J genes are TRBV28 and TRBJ2-7, with a tentative D call TRBD1 (6 bases). Germline CDR1 MDHEN, CDR2 SYDVKM. The CDR3 contains 14 residues. V lost 5 bases to trimming and J lost 1 base, with 12 bases between them. The chain's CDR3 is CASSKSGDSYEQYF. DNA of the CDR3: TGTGCCAGCAGTAAATCAGGGGATTCCTACGAGCAGTACTTC.

V gene TRBV30 combines with J gene TRBJ2-4; the D gene is possibly TRBD1 (6 bases). V shed 3 bases and J shed 0 bases, with 12 bases lying between them. The germline gives CDR1 GTSNPN, CDR2 SVGIG (reference sequence). This CDR3 contains 15 residues. CDR3 coding DNA: TGTGCCTGGAGCCGACAGGAGCTAGCCAAAAACATTCAGTACTTC. Its translation is CAWSRQELAKNIQYF. Complete variable domain (other parts from reference TRBV30 and TRBJ2-4): SQTIHQWPATLVQPVGSPLSLECTVEGTSNPNLYWYRQAAGRGLQLLFYSVGIGQISSEVPQNLSASRPQDRQFILSSKKLLLSDSGFYLCAWSRQELAKNIQYFGAGTRLSVL.

This chain links TRBV29-1 with TRBJ2-1; 8 nucleotides line up with TRBD2. This CDR3 contains 13 residues. Germline CDR1 SQVTM, CDR2 ANQGSEA. Trimming took 8 bases from V and 9 from J; bases not matched to a gene: 12. CDR3 region: CSTHSGTSTEQFF. The CDR3 nucleotides read TGCAGCACCCACTCCGGGACTAGTACTGAGCAGTTCTTC.

J is TRBJ1-3 and V is TRBV3-1 (or the pseudogene TRBV3-2); D gene uncertain. Deletions cut 3 bases from V and 0 bases from J, with 9 bases between. The CDR3 has 15 amino acids. Germline V gene lookup returns CDR1 LGHDT and CDR2 YNNKEL (reference sequence). DNA for the CDR3: TGTGCCAGCAGCCAGCGGGCTCGCTCTGGAAACACCATATATTTT. It codes for CASSQRARSGNTIYF.

The gene calls are TRBV6-1 and TRBJ2-7, with a possible D match to TRBD1 (5 bases). CDR3 length equals 16 residues. V dropped 1 base and J dropped 4 bases, with 17 bases sitting between them. CDR1 is MNHNS, CDR2 SASEGT, per germline. Written as DNA, the CDR3 is TGTGCCAGCAGTGAAGGGCCCGACAGTATAGGTTACGAGCAGTACTTC. Its translation is CASSEGPDSIGYEQYF.

V gene TRBV6-5 combines with J gene TRBJ2-7; 7 bases map to TRBD2. V was pared by 5 bases and J by 5 bases, with 12 bases of the junction left unmatched. The CDR3 runs to 15 residues. CDR1 MNHEY and CDR2 SVGAGI come from the germline V gene. CDR3 loop: CASSHTGTNPNEQYF. The CDR3 DNA follows: TGTGCCAGCAGTCATACCGGGACTAATCCTAACGAGCAGTACTTC.

This clone showed up just a few times. DNA for the CDR3: TGCGCCAGCAGCCAAGATATTGGAGCGGGAGTGTCAGATACGCAGTATTTT. This encodes CASSQDIGAGVSDTQYF. This sequence joins TRBV4-1 and TRBJ2-3, with 8 positions matching TRBD2. With V trimmed by 0 bases and J by 4 bases, 9 bases remained unmatched. The CDR3 length is 17 residues. Germline V lookup: CDR1 MGHRA, CDR2 YSYEKL.

This clone was detected many times. The V call is TRBV6-6, the J call TRBJ1-5; 8 nucleotides line up with TRBD1. This CDR3 contains 15 residues. In germline, CDR1 is MNHNY, CDR2 SVGAGI (reference sequence). Trimming cost V 8 bases and J 6 bases; bases outside gene matches: 12. The CDR3 loop reads CASAATGGGGQPQHF. The CDR3 DNA reads TGTGCCAGCGCCGCCACAGGGGGAGGCGGTCAGCCCCAGCATTTT.

Points on this clone: In the same sample, other DNA sequences code for this CDR3. The rearrangement uses TRBV19 and TRBJ1-3; the D is unclear. The CDR3 extends over 14 amino acids. The ends were cut back, 3 bases at V and 0 bases at J, with 6 bases in the middle. In germline, CDR1 is LNHDA, CDR2 SQIVND (reference sequence). This chain's CDR3 is CASSISYSGNTIYF. For the CDR3, the DNA is TGTGCCAGTAGTATCAGTTACTCTGGAAACACCATATATTTT.